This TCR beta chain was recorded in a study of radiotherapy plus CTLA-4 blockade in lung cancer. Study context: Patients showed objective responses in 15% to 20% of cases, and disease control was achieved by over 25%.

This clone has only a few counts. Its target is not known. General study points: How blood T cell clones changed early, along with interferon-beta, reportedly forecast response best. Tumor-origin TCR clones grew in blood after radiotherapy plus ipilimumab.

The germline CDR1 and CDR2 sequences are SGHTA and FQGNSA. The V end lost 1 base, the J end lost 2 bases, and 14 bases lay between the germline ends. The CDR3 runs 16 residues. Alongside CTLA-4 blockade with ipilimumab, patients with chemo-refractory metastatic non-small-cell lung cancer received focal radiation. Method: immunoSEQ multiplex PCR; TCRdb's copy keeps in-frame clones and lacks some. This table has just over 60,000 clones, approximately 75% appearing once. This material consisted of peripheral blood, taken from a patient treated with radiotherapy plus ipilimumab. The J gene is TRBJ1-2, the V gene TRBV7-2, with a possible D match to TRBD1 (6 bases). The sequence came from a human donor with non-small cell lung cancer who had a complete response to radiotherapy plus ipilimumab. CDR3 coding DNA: TGTGCCAGCAGCTTAGTTTCCGGGGGCTTGAACTATGGCTACACCTTC. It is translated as CASSLVSGGLNYGYTF.